A single sample gave rise to the 16 T cell receptor beta chains below, sequenced in a study of T cells in Graves' hyperthyroidism and ophthalmopathy. TCR beta CDR3 region amplification was performed from RNA transcripts. The primer set for the first-round RT-PCR of the TCR CDR3 was HTBI. TCRdb called the multiplex PCR reads again in MiXCR, with one record for every CDR3 protein. The table has around 350,000 distinct CDR3 sequences, approximately 25% seen once. Specimen: blood. The receptor source for this set is a man aged 50 to 60 with Graves' hyperthyroidism.

The chain uses TRBV19 and TRBJ2-2; 9 bases map to TRBD1. The CDR3 is 18 residues long. J gave up 6 bases and V 4 bases, and 15 bases lay outside the gene matches. Looked up from germline, CDR1 is LNHDA and CDR2 is SQIVND (reference sequence). DNA for the CDR3: TGTGCCAGTAGTAAAAGACCCGGGACAGGGACTCGAGCCGGGGAGCTGTTTTTT. Translated, it gives CASSKRPGTGTRAGELFF.

The V gene is TRBV19, the J gene TRBJ1-5; D call uncertain. V was trimmed by 3 bases and J by 10 bases, leaving 19 bases between them. This CDR3 is built from 15 residues. The germline gives CDR1 LNHDA, CDR2 SQIVND (reference sequence). The CDR3 nucleotides are TGTGCCAGTAGTATGATCCCCCTGAAAGGAATACCCCAGCATTTT. The encoded protein is CASSMIPLKGIPQHF.

CDR3 sequence (DNA): TGCAGTCCCGAACAGGGCGGGGGTAGCTCCTACAATGAGCAGTTCTTC. Amino acid sequence: CSPEQGGGSSYNEQFF. V is TRBV20-1 and J is TRBJ2-1, with D possibly being TRBD2 (7 bases). Trimming took off 8 bases at V and 0 bases at J, with 20 bases between the two ends. The CDR3 covers 16 residues. Germline V gives CDR1 DFQATT, CDR2 SNEGSKA (reference sequence).

This clonotype was counted at least ten times. The gene calls are TRBV6-1 and TRBJ1-1, with TRBD1 identical over 7 bases. Germline V gives CDR1 MNHNS, CDR2 SASEGT. The CDR3 extends over 14 amino acids. With V trimmed by 6 bases and J by 3 bases, 7 bases remained unmatched. In DNA, the CDR3 is TGTGCCAGCAGCTTAACAGGGGTATACACTGAAGCTTTCTTT. Protein product: CASSLTGVYTEAFF.

This sequence joins TRBV5-1 and TRBJ2-7; 7 bases are shared with TRBD1. The junction had 12 bases not matched to a gene; V was cut back by 0 bases and J by 3 bases. The germline V gene encodes CDR1 SGHRS and CDR2 YFSETQ. CDR3 length: 17 amino acids. As DNA, the CDR3 is TGCGCCAGCAGCTTGGATGACAAGGGACAGACCCTCTACGAGCAGTACTTC. Translating it yields CASSLDDKGQTLYEQYF.

Written as DNA, the CDR3 is TGCAGTGCTAGCGACAGGCCTGGGGCCAACGTCCTGACTTTC. It translates to CSASDRPGANVLTF. The chain links TRBV20-1 to TRBJ2-6, with D perhaps TRBD1 (6 bases). The CDR3 covers 14 residues. CDR1 is DFQATT and CDR2 is SNEGSKA in the germline V gene (reference sequence). V dropped 3 bases and J dropped 2 bases, with 8 bases sitting between them.

A few counts support this clonotype. V gene TRBV10-3 combines with J gene TRBJ2-1; TRBD2 matches at 10 bases. The CDR3 loop spans 17 amino acids. Looked up from germline, CDR1 is ENHRY and CDR2 is SYGVKD. With 5 bases clipped from V and 8 bases from J, the junction kept 15 bases outside the gene matches. CDR3 DNA sequence: TGTGCCATCAGTAAGATGGCGGGTAGCGGGAGGAAGGATGAGCAGTTCTTC. Its translation is CAISKMAGSGRKDEQFF.

The genes are TRBV30 and TRBJ2-2; D not certain. Germline CDR1 and CDR2: GTSNPN and SVGIG (reference sequence). CDR3 length equals 14 residues. With 4 bases removed from V and 4 bases from J, the gap between germline ends came to 13 bases. CDR3: CAWTLGHSTGELFF. CDR3 coding DNA: TGTGCCTGGACTCTCGGTCACAGCACCGGGGAGCTGTTTTTT.

The chain combines TRBV28 with TRBJ2-1; 7 positions match TRBD1. J was trimmed by 1 base and V by 3 bases; bases with no gene match: 6. CDR1 and CDR2 (germline): MDHEN, SYDVKM. The CDR3 totals 16 residues. This CDR3 is CASSFPGTVSYNEQFF. The CDR3 coding sequence is TGTGCCAGCAGTTTCCCTGGGACAGTTTCCTACAATGAGCAGTTCTTC.

This clonotype was observed a handful of times. The chain joins TRBV3-1 to TRBJ2-3; 14 nucleotides align to TRBD2. The CDR3 consists of 17 residues. The J segment lost 3 bases and the V segment lost 0 bases, leaving 2 bases of the junction unmatched. Germline V gene sequence: CDR1 LGHDT, CDR2 YNNKEL (reference sequence). CDR3 DNA: TGTGCCAGCAGCCAAGATGGGACTAGCGGGAGAACAGATACGCAGTATTTT. Translation: CASSQDGTSGRTDTQYF.

This clonotype has just a few counts. This sequence joins TRBV30 and TRBJ2-7, with a weak D call TRBD1 (6 bases). The V gene's germline CDR1 is GTSNPN and CDR2 SVGIG (reference sequence). V was trimmed by 3 bases and J by 2 bases, leaving 11 bases between them. The CDR3 is made up of 13 amino acids. Written as DNA, the CDR3 is TGTGCCTGGAGGGGCAGGGGCACCTACGAGCAGTACTTC. Encoded protein: CAWRGRGTYEQYF.

This clonotype was seen repeatedly, ten times or more. V gene TRBV7-3 combines with J gene TRBJ2-1; 8 positions match TRBD2. Germline V CDR1 and CDR2: SGHTA, FQGTGA. J was trimmed by 1 base and V by 5 bases; bases with no gene match: 4. This CDR3 contains 15 residues. The CDR3 is CASSLLAESYNEQFF. CDR3 nucleotide sequence: TGTGCCAGCAGCCTACTAGCGGAGTCCTACAATGAGCAGTTCTTC.

This chain connects TRBV7-2 to TRBJ2-2; TRBD1 aligns across 11 bases. The trim removed 6 bases at V and 7 bases at J, leaving 13 bases unmatched. The V gene's germline CDR1 is SGHTA and CDR2 FQGNSA. The CDR3 sequence is 17 residues long. The CDR3 sequence: CASSQGRDRGSIGELFF. CDR3 sequence (DNA): TGTGCCAGCAGTCAAGGTCGGGACAGGGGGTCCATCGGGGAGCTGTTTTTT.

The chain uses TRBV28 and TRBJ2-1, with 9 bases lining up with TRBD2. Germline lookup yields CDR1 MDHEN and CDR2 SYDVKM. The CDR3 covers 18 residues. J was trimmed by 4 bases and V by 4 bases; bases with no gene match: 14. In nucleotides, the CDR3 is TGTGCCAGCAGTTCGACCGGCAACCCTAGCGGGAAATACAATGAGCAGTTCTTC. Its protein is CASSSTGNPSGKYNEQFF. The variable domain in full, completed from reference TRBV28 and TRBJ2-1, reads DVKVTQSSRYLVKRTGEKVFLECVQDMDHENMFWYRQDPGLGLRLIYFSYDVKMKEKGDIPEGYSVSREKKERFSLILESASTNQTSMYLCASSSTGNPSGKYNEQFFGPGTRLTVL.

V gene TRBV20-1 combines with J gene TRBJ2-5; D gene ambiguous. V was shortened by 4 bases and J by 4 bases, with 7 bases between the two germline ends. CDR3 length: 11 amino acids. Per the germline V gene, CDR1 is DFQATT and CDR2 is SNEGSKA (reference sequence). The CDR3 nucleotides read TGCAGTGCTACCTTGGGAGAGACCCAGTACTTC. Translating gives CSATLGETQYF.

Only a few counts were recorded for this clonotype. The V and J genes are TRBV12-3 or TRBV12-4 and TRBJ2-1; D remains unclear. V gave up 7 bases and J gave up 7 bases, with 17 bases separating them. The CDR3 extends over 14 amino acids. CDR3 nucleotide sequence: TGTGCCAGCACGTGGACCGAGCTAACAAATGAGCAGTTCTTC. Its protein is CASTWTELTNEQFF.